This is a list of T cell receptor beta chains from one sample in a study of blood T cells in healthy people across ages. TCRdb re-derived calls from the 5' RACE reads in MiXCR, one entry per CDR3 protein. The sample consists of around 1,500,000 distinct CDR3 sequences, roughly 40% of them appearing once. Source material: blood. The receptors were gathered from a woman aged 18-35 years in good health. Each CDR3 is given with its conserved first and last residue. The D gene is left open where the match is weak. Only part of the rows carry a size: once, few, many, or a class if the clone is expanded.

j_gene,v_gene,abundance,d_gene,CDR3aa,CDR3nt
TRBJ2-3,TRBV9,-,TRBD2,CASSGATSGATDTQYF,TGTGCCAGCAGCGGAGCCACTAGCGGGGCCACAGATACGCAGTATTTT
TRBJ2-3,TRBV4-1,many,TRBD2,CASSPLSGGTDTQYF,TGCGCCAGCAGCCCCCTTAGCGGGGGCACAGATACGCAGTATTTT
TRBJ1-1,TRBV5-1,-,-,CASSGGTLTEAFF,TGCGCCAGCAGCGGAGGGACACTCACTGAAGCTTTCTTT
TRBJ2-5,TRBV4-1,-,TRBD2,CASSQGRAGFQETQYF,TGCGCCAGCAGCCAAGGACGAGCGGGGTTCCAAGAGACCCAGTACTTC
TRBJ1-1,TRBV7-9,-,TRBD1,CASSQDETGKTEAFF,TGTGCCAGCAGCCAGGATGAGACAGGGAAAACTGAAGCTTTCTTT
TRBJ1-5,TRBV12-3/TRBV12-4,-,-,CASSPMSGDRQPQHF,TGTGCCAGCAGTCCGATGTCCGGAGACCGGCAGCCCCAGCATTTT
TRBJ1-1,TRBV5-1,-,-,CASSLAPRTSNTEAFF,TGCGCCAGCAGCTTGGCTCCGCGGACCAGTAACACTGAAGCTTTCTTT
TRBJ2-7,TRBV27,few,-,CASSPDGIPLEQYF,TGTGCCAGCAGTCCAGACGGGATCCCCCTCGAGCAGTACTTC
TRBJ2-5,TRBV21-1,-,-,CASTFRPGGRETQYF,TGTGCCAGTACCTTCCGACCGGGGGGAAGGGAGACCCAGTACTTC
TRBJ2-7,TRBV28,few,-,CASGLQSYEQYF,TGTGCCAGCGGGCTTCAGTCCTACGAGCAGTACTTC
TRBJ2-1,TRBV6-4,-,TRBD2,CASSDWGTSGDNEQFF,TGTGCCAGCAGTGACTGGGGGACTAGCGGGGACAATGAGCAGTTCTTC
TRBJ2-7,TRBV27,-,TRBD1,CASSKQGSSYEQYF,TGTGCCAGCAGTAAACAGGGGTCCTCCTACGAGCAGTACTTC
TRBJ2-1,TRBV27,-,TRBD1,CASRDLAGGNEQFF,TGTGCCAGCAGGGACCTAGCAGGGGGCAATGAGCAGTTCTTC
TRBJ2-7,TRBV7-6,once,-,CASSLVSLAGEYNEQYF,TGTGCCAGCAGCTTAGTATCTTTGGCAGGGGAGTACAATGAGCAGTACTTC
TRBJ2-7,TRBV7-2,few,TRBD1,CASSYDRGRSYEQYF,TGTGCCAGCAGCTACGACAGGGGGCGCTCCTACGAGCAGTACTTC
TRBJ1-1,TRBV7-9,once,-,CASSPDEAFF,TGTGCCAGCAGCCCCGACGAAGCTTTCTTT
TRBJ2-3,TRBV6-5,-,-,CASSSTRSVDTQYF,TGTGCCAGCAGTTCTACTCGAAGTGTGGATACGCAGTATTTT
TRBJ1-4,TRBV7-2,-,TRBD1,CASSVGQGALLFF,TGTGCCAGCAGCGTAGGGCAGGGGGCATTGCTGTTTTTT
TRBJ1-1,TRBV20-1,-,-,CSAGDDRSRTEAFF,TGCAGTGCCGGAGACGACAGGTCACGCACTGAAGCTTTCTTT
TRBJ1-1,TRBV12-3/TRBV12-4,-,-,CAARAGPYNEAFF,TGTGCCGCCCGAGCGGGACCTTATAATGAAGCTTTCTTT
TRBJ2-7,TRBV12-3/TRBV12-4,-,-,CASSVDTRSYEQYF,TGTGCCAGCAGTGTGGACACTCGCTCCTACGAGCAGTACTTC
TRBJ1-5,TRBV12-3/TRBV12-4,few,TRBD1,CASSKGTGLNQPQHF,TGTGCCAGCAGTAAGGGGACAGGACTCAATCAGCCCCAGCATTTT
TRBJ2-7,TRBV12-3/TRBV12-4,-,-,CASSLTLDEQYF,TGTGCCAGCAGTTTAACCCTCGATGAGCAGTACTTC
TRBJ2-7,TRBV2,-,-,CASSPGTALSEQYF,TGTGCCAGCAGCCCCGGGACGGCCTTGTCCGAGCAGTACTTC
TRBJ1-4,TRBV7-9,few,-,CASSTGREGEKLFF,TGTGCCAGCAGCACCGGCAGGGAGGGGGAAAAACTGTTTTTT
TRBJ1-6,TRBV4-1,-,TRBD1,CASSQPRQGPYNSPLHF,TGCGCCAGCAGCCAACCACGACAGGGCCCTTATAATTCACCCCTCCACTTT
TRBJ1-2,TRBV10-3,many,TRBD1,CAISASTGDYGYTF,TGTGCCATCAGTGCCTCGACAGGGGACTATGGCTACACCTTC
TRBJ1-1,TRBV24-1,-,TRBD1,CATTLDRINPPTEAFF,TGTGCCACCACCCTGGACAGGATTAATCCCCCCACTGAAGCTTTCTTT
TRBJ2-1,TRBV20-1,-,-,CSAPPAAGYNEQFF,TGCAGTGCTCCCCCAGCGGCCGGTTACAATGAGCAGTTCTTC
TRBJ1-5,TRBV20-1,-,-,CSASGGPRRVEHF,TGCAGTGCTAGTGGGGGCCCCCGCAGGGTCGAGCATTTT
TRBJ1-2,TRBV25-1,once,TRBD1,CASSDTRSGGTVSSRYGYTF,TGTGCCAGCAGTGATACACGTTCTGGGGGGACAGTTTCCTCCCGCTATGGCTACACCTTC
TRBJ2-4,TRBV24-1,-,-,CATFWRGKNIQYF,TGTGCCACCTTCTGGCGCGGCAAAAACATTCAGTACTTC
TRBJ2-4,TRBV29-1,-,-,CSVEIVDLAKNIQYF,TGCAGCGTGGAAATTGTAGATCTAGCCAAAAACATTCAGTACTTC
TRBJ1-3,TRBV12-3/TRBV12-4,-,-,CASTKTGFGNTIYF,TGTGCCAGCACTAAGACAGGCTTTGGAAACACCATATATTTT
TRBJ1-2,TRBV6-1,-,-,CAGSEALQGSQTGYTF,TGTGCCGGCAGTGAAGCGCTTCAGGGCAGCCAAACTGGCTACACCTTC
TRBJ2-1,TRBV14,-,-,CASSHKFTGAHEQFF,TGTGCCAGCAGCCACAAGTTCACTGGGGCCCATGAGCAGTTCTTC
TRBJ2-7,TRBV4-1,-,-,CASSSGDGGYEQYF,TGCGCCAGCAGCTCCGGGGACGGAGGATACGAGCAGTACTTC
TRBJ1-1,TRBV7-3,-,-,CASSPGMGTEAFF,TGTGCCAGCAGCCCTGGAATGGGCACTGAAGCTTTCTTT
TRBJ2-6,TRBV29-1,few,-,CSVEFASSGANVLTF,TGCAGCGTTGAATTCGCCTCCTCTGGGGCCAACGTCCTGACTTTC
TRBJ2-5,TRBV9,-,-,CASSVAVSETQYF,TGTGCCAGCAGCGTAGCTGTCTCAGAGACCCAGTACTTC
TRBJ2-1,TRBV20-1,-,-,CSAPDSAYNEQFF,TGCAGTGCTCCGGACTCGGCCTACAATGAGCAGTTCTTC
TRBJ2-7,TRBV29-1,-,TRBD1,CSAPGQGGNEQYF,TGCAGCGCTCCGGGACAGGGAGGAAACGAGCAGTACTTC
TRBJ1-1,TRBV20-1,-,-,CSARDGSYTEAFF,TGCAGTGCTAGAGATGGCAGCTACACTGAAGCTTTCTTT
TRBJ1-2,TRBV27,-,-,CASRNQVGGYTF,TGTGCCAGCAGAAATCAGGTTGGAGGCTACACCTTC
TRBJ2-3,TRBV4-1,-,-,CASSQKGYTSTDTQYF,TGCGCCAGCAGCCAAAAAGGGTACACTAGCACAGATACGCAGTATTTT
TRBJ2-2,TRBV2,-,-,CASAASRRTNTGELFF,TGTGCCAGCGCGGCTAGCAGGCGGACGAACACCGGGGAGCTGTTTTTT
TRBJ2-5,TRBV21-1,-,-,CAISDEGQETQYF,TGTGCCATTTCGGACGAGGGCCAAGAGACCCAGTACTTC